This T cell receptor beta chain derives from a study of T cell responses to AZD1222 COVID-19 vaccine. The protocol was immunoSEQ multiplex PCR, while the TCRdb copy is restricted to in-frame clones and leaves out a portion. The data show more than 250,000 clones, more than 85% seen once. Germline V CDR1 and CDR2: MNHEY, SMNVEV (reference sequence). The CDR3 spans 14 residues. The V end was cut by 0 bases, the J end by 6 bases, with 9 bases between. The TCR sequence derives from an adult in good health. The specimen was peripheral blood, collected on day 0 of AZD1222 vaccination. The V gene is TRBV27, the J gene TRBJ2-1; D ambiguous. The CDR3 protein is CASSLSPQTNEQFF. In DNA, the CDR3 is TGTGCCAGCAGTTTATCTCCACAGACCAATGAGCAGTTCTTC.